Listed here are 32 T cell receptor beta chains from one sample, sequenced in a study of blood T cell repertoires in COVID-19. The data were produced by immunoSEQ multiplex PCR, yet TCRdb's version contains in-frame clones alone and is incomplete. The sample records fewer than 500,000 clones, roughly nine tenths being singletons. The specimen was PBMCs or T cells enriched from blood (not recorded which). These receptors all come from a woman younger than 30 who had recovered from COVID-19.

The chain has TRBV14 and TRBJ1-1; D gene ambiguous. The V and J ends lost 1 base and 3 bases respectively, with 12 bases between them. The CDR3 covers 15 residues. From germline, CDR1 is SGHDN and CDR2 FVKESK. The DNA of the CDR3 is TGTGCCAGCAGCCAAGGAGGGATCGGGTACACTGAAGCTTTCTTT. This sequence encodes CASSQGGIGYTEAFF.

The chain carries TRBV30 and TRBJ2-2; tentatively, D is TRBD1 (5 bases). This CDR3 contains 14 residues. Germline values: CDR1 GTSNPN, CDR2 SVGIG (reference sequence). V was shortened by 0 bases and J by 4 bases, with 9 bases between the two germline ends. The CDR3 sequence is CAWSVGAATGELFF. In nucleotides, the CDR3 is TGTGCCTGGAGTGTAGGGGCAGCCACCGGGGAGCTGTTTTTT. Supplemented by reference TRBV30 and TRBJ2-2, the full variable domain reads SQTIHQWPATLVQPVGSPLSLECTVEGTSNPNLYWYRQAAGRGLQLLFYSVGIGQISSEVPQNLSASRPQDRQFILSSKKLLLSDSGFYLCAWSVGAATGELFFGEGSRLTVL.

The chain carries TRBV7-9 and TRBJ1-2; 7 nucleotides line up with TRBD1. V gave up 3 bases and J gave up 8 bases; unmatched junction bases: 15. This CDR3 spans 16 amino acids. Germline-derived CDR1 and CDR2 are SEHNR and FQNEAQ (reference sequence). CDR3 bases: TGTGCCAGCAGCTTCCCGATCTTAGACAGGGTTGAAGGCTACACCTTC. It encodes CASSFPILDRVEGYTF.

The V call is TRBV9, the J call TRBJ2-3; perhaps TRBD2 as D (7 bases). V lost 3 bases, J lost 1 base, and 12 bases lay in between. Germline V CDR1 and CDR2: SGDLS, YYNGEE. CDR3 length: 15 residues. CDR3 protein: CASSAREGGTDTQYF. DNA for the CDR3: TGTGCCAGCAGCGCCAGGGAGGGGGGCACAGATACGCAGTATTTT.

The chain combines TRBV9 with TRBJ1-1, with D possibly being TRBD1 (5 bases). Germline CDR1 reads SGDLS; CDR2 reads YYNGEE. V shed 4 bases and J shed 8 bases, with 12 bases lying between them. The CDR3 is 12 residues long. CDR3 nucleotides: TGTGCCAGCAGCCCCCCAGGGCGGGAAGCTTTCTTT. Protein sequence: CASSPPGREAFF.

The V and J genes are TRBV6-5 and TRBJ2-3; possibly TRBD1 for D (6 bases). Trimming stripped 6 bases from V and 5 bases from J, with 15 bases between. This CDR3 spans 14 amino acids. Germline-derived CDR1 and CDR2 are MNHEY and SVGAGI. The CDR3: CASSRQGNGDTQYF. The CDR3 bases are TGTGCCAGCAGCCGGCAGGGGAATGGAGATACGCAGTATTTT.

This sequence joins TRBV6-5 and TRBJ1-2; the D gene is possibly TRBD1 (5 bases). The CDR3 has 14 residues. V was cut by 0 bases and J by 8 bases, with 13 bases left in between. Germline V gene sequence: CDR1 MNHEY, CDR2 SVGAGI. The CDR3 reads CASSYSGGRRGYTF. In nucleotides, the CDR3 is TGTGCCAGCAGTTACTCGGGGGGACGTCGGGGCTACACCTTC.

This clone was counted a single time. The gene calls are TRBV3-1 (or the pseudogene TRBV3-2) and TRBJ2-3; D remains ambiguous. The CDR3 consists of 15 residues. Germline loops: CDR1 LGHDT, CDR2 YNNKEL (reference sequence). The V gene lost 2 bases and the J gene lost 0 bases, with 9 bases spanning the gap. The CDR3 nucleotides read TGTGCCAGCAGCCAAATGTCTACTAGCACAGATACGCAGTATTTT. This translates into CASSQMSTSTDTQYF.

This rearrangement joins TRBV3-1 (or the pseudogene TRBV3-2) to TRBJ2-7; TRBD2 is a possible D gene (7 bases). CDR1 is LGHDT and CDR2 is YNNKEL in the germline V gene (reference sequence). The CDR3 extends over 17 amino acids. Trimming took 0 bases from V and 0 from J, leaving 15 bases between them. As DNA, the CDR3 is TGTGCCAGCAGCCAAGATCTCGAGGCGGGGGCCTCCTACGAGCAGTACTTC. Translating gives CASSQDLEAGASYEQYF.

This clone was seen only a few times. This chain uses TRBV5-1 with TRBJ1-1, with D tentatively TRBD1 (5 bases). The CDR3 length is 15 residues. Germline CDR1 and CDR2: SGHRS and YFSETQ. The germline V and J ends were trimmed by 4 bases and 4 bases, with 17 bases remaining between them. The CDR3, as DNA: TGCGCCAGCAGCCTGGGCGACAGAGGTAGCACTGAAGCTTTCTTT. This translates into CASSLGDRGSTEAFF.

The chain uses TRBV18 and TRBJ1-3; no reliable D call. Germline CDR1 KGHSH, CDR2 LQKENI. The CDR3 sequence is 15 residues long. V was clipped by 2 bases and J by 0 bases, with 8 bases between them. The CDR3 here is CASSPSQTSGNTIYF. The CDR3, as DNA: TGTGCCAGCTCACCATCACAGACCTCTGGAAACACCATATATTTT.

The chain links TRBV23-1 to TRBJ1-6; tentatively, D is TRBD1 (5 bases). TRBV23-1 is marked as an open reading frame, function uncertain. Trimming took off 8 bases at V and 8 bases at J, with 10 bases between the two ends. CDR3 length: 12 amino acids. CDR3 nucleotides: TGCGCCAGCTGCTTAGGGGATTCACCCCTCCACTTT. It codes for CASCLGDSPLHF.

The chain uses TRBV29-1 and TRBJ2-3; 7 nucleotides agree with TRBD1. V lost 5 bases, J lost 5 bases, and 4 bases stayed unmatched. Germline CDR1 is SQVTM and CDR2 is ANQGSEA. The CDR3 has 12 residues. In nucleotides, the CDR3 is TGCAGCGTTCCAGGGGGAGTAGATACGCAGTATTTT. Protein sequence: CSVPGGVDTQYF.

The rearrangement joins TRBV7-8 to TRBJ2-3; TRBD1 agrees at 7 bases. The V segment lost 7 bases and the J segment 3 bases; nucleotides outside the gene matches: 7. The CDR3 totals 14 residues. CDR1 is SGHVS, CDR2 FQNEAQ, per germline. The DNA for the CDR3 is TGTGCCAGCACCCTCGGGACAGTGACAGATACGCAGTATTTT. As protein: CASTLGTVTDTQYF.

The chain is built from TRBV6-4 and TRBJ2-5; 11 bases map to TRBD2. This CDR3 has 16 amino acids. Unmatched junction bases numbered 7, after V lost 3 bases and J lost 4 bases. Germline-derived CDR1 and CDR2 are MRHNA and SNTAGT. CDR3 bases: TGTGCCAGCAGTGAGAGCCCGACTAGCGGGGTAGAGACCCAGTACTTC. This codes for CASSESPTSGVETQYF.

The chain combines TRBV4-1 with TRBJ2-3; TRBD2 aligns across 7 bases. CDR1 MGHRA and CDR2 YSYEKL come from the germline V gene. The ends lost 0 bases at V and 6 bases at J; junction bases unmatched: 15. CDR3 size: 18 residues. DNA for the CDR3: TGCGCCAGCAGCCAAGATAAAGGCCGGGACTACATATGGGATACGCAGTATTTT. It codes for CASSQDKGRDYIWDTQYF.

The chain uses TRBV11-2 and TRBJ1-2, with 9 bases aligning to TRBD1. Trimming cost V 3 bases and J 0 bases; bases outside gene matches: 11. This CDR3 has 18 amino acids. Per the germline V gene, CDR1 is SGHAT and CDR2 is FQNNGV. CDR3 protein: CASSFPGQGKGPNYGYTF. In DNA form, the CDR3 reads TGTGCCAGCAGCTTCCCGGGACAGGGAAAAGGCCCTAACTATGGCTACACCTTC.

This clone was counted between two and nine times. The rearrangement uses TRBV5-1 and TRBJ2-2, with 9 nucleotides matching TRBD1. In germline, CDR1 is SGHRS, CDR2 YFSETQ. After removal of 7 bases from V and 1 base from J, the junction contained 5 bases not matched to a gene. The CDR3 sequence is 15 residues long. CDR3 amino acids: CASEGTGLNTGELFF. In DNA form, the CDR3 reads TGCGCCAGCGAAGGGACAGGGCTGAACACCGGGGAGCTGTTTTTT.

This sequence joins TRBV6-2 or TRBV6-3 and TRBJ1-1; D uncertain. Germline loops: CDR1 MNHEY, CDR2 SVGEGT. The CDR3 runs to 13 residues. The V end lost 4 bases, the J end lost 2 bases, and 8 bases lay between the germline ends. Here the CDR3 reads CASSFEGNTEAFF. The CDR3 region has the DNA TGTGCCAGCAGTTTCGAGGGAAACACTGAAGCTTTCTTT.

This clone has only one observation. The chain is built from TRBV28 and TRBJ2-5; D gene uncertain. V was trimmed by 3 bases and J by 1 base, leaving 9 bases between them. The CDR3 has 14 amino acids. Germline assignment: CDR1 MDHEN and CDR2 SYDVKM. The CDR3 sequence: CASSFFGPQETQYF. The CDR3, as DNA: TGTGCCAGCAGTTTTTTCGGTCCCCAAGAGACCCAGTACTTC.

The chain combines TRBV7-9 with TRBJ1-2; tentatively, D is TRBD1 (5 bases). In germline, CDR1 is SEHNR, CDR2 FQNEAQ (reference sequence). The CDR3 extends over 14 amino acids. V lost 2 bases and J 2 bases, leaving 9 bases between the germline ends. DNA for the CDR3: TGTGCCAGCAGCTTATGGGGCAGCAACTATGGCTACACCTTC. Residues: CASSLWGSNYGYTF.

The chain is built from TRBV7-3 and TRBJ1-1, with D perhaps matching TRBD1 (6 bases). There are 17 residues in the CDR3. Germline assignment: CDR1 SGHTA and CDR2 FQGTGA. V gave up 1 base and J gave up 2 bases, with 17 bases separating them. The CDR3 region has the DNA TGTGCCAGCAGCTTAAGGGGGCCTGTGGGGCAAAACACTGAAGCTTTCTTT. It specifies CASSLRGPVGQNTEAFF. Complete variable domain (other parts from reference TRBV7-3 and TRBJ1-1): GAGVSQTPSNKVTEKGKYVELRCDPISGHTALYWYRQSLGQGPEFLIYFQGTGAADDSGLPNDRFFAVRPEGSVSTLKIQRTERGDSAVYLCASSLRGPVGQNTEAFFGQGTRLTVV.

V is TRBV7-7 and J is TRBJ2-1; 7 positions match TRBD2. The germline V gene has CDR1 SSHAT and CDR2 FNYEAQ (reference sequence). V shed 1 base, J shed 4 bases, and the junction held 4 bases outside the gene matches. The length of the CDR3 is 15 residues. The CDR3 DNA follows: TGTGCCAGCAGCTTAGAAGCTAGCGGTTACAATGAGCAGTTCTTC. It translates to CASSLEASGYNEQFF.

This clone was counted a single time. The V call is TRBV2, the J call TRBJ1-1; D may be TRBD1 (5 bases). Germline V CDR1 and CDR2: SNHLY, FYNNEI. This CDR3 has 17 residues. Trimming left V 7 bases short and J 3 bases short, with 24 bases between. CDR3 amino acids: CASNSRTFRAWDTEAFF. CDR3 DNA: TGTGCCAGCAACTCGCGCACTTTCAGGGCATGGGACACTGAAGCTTTCTTT.

The chain is built from TRBV18 and TRBJ2-3; the match to TRBD2 covers 9 bases. Germline V gene data show CDR1 as KGHSH and CDR2 as LQKENI. The CDR3 sequence is 16 residues long. Trimming removed 4 bases from V and 9 bases from J; junction bases left unmatched: 14. The CDR3, as DNA: TGTGCCAGCTCACTCGTAGCGGGGGTCGGAGGAGACACGCAGTATTTT. Protein: CASSLVAGVGGDTQYF.

CDR3 sequence (DNA): TGTGCTAGCGGCTTAAACAGGAACACTGAAGCTTTCTTT. Amino acid sequence: CASGLNRNTEAFF. The chain has TRBV7-7 and TRBJ1-1, with D hard to call. The V gene's germline CDR1 is SSHAT and CDR2 FNYEAQ (reference sequence). This CDR3 is 13 amino acids long.

The J gene is TRBJ2-1, the V gene TRBV28; 10 bases are a match to TRBD2. The CDR3 loop spans 18 amino acids. V gave up 3 bases and J gave up 3 bases; unmatched junction bases: 11. Germline V gene lookup returns CDR1 MDHEN and CDR2 SYDVKM. The CDR3 region is CASSFRLAGADNYNEQFF. In DNA form, the CDR3 reads TGTGCCAGCAGTTTCCGTCTAGCGGGGGCCGATAACTACAATGAGCAGTTCTTC.

CDR3 DNA: TGTGCCAGCAGTTCCGGGACTACTCCAGAGACCCAGTACTTC. This gives the protein CASSSGTTPETQYF. The chain employs TRBV27 and TRBJ2-5; 7 positions agree with TRBD2. The CDR3 consists of 14 residues. J gave up 4 bases and V 4 bases, and 6 bases lay outside the gene matches. The germline V gene encodes CDR1 MNHEY and CDR2 SMNVEV (reference sequence).

In its sample, this clone was seen once. The chain couples TRBV6-5 to TRBJ2-5, with 9 bases lining up with TRBD2. The CDR3 totals 14 residues. The ends lost 5 bases at V and 9 bases at J; junction bases unmatched: 10. Germline CDR1 is MNHEY and CDR2 is SVGAGI. CDR3 nucleotides: TGTGCCAGCAGTCCGACTAGCGGTGGAGACTCCCAGTACTTC. This gives the protein CASSPTSGGDSQYF.

This clone was recorded once. V is TRBV5-1 and J is TRBJ1-4; a weak D match, TRBD1 (5 bases). CDR1 is SGHRS, CDR2 YFSETQ, per germline. The CDR3 extends over 14 amino acids. V dropped 3 bases and J dropped 8 bases, with 14 bases sitting between them. The CDR3 sequence is CASSWEGLREKLFF. In DNA, the CDR3 is TGCGCCAGCAGCTGGGAGGGGTTAAGGGAAAAACTGTTTTTT.

The V call is TRBV10-3, the J call TRBJ2-3, with 7 bases fitting TRBD1. Germline V CDR1 and CDR2: ENHRY, SYGVKD. The V segment lost 4 bases and the J segment 3 bases; nucleotides outside the gene matches: 1. The CDR3 is 13 amino acids. CDR3 sequence reads: CAISVDRTDTQYF. The CDR3 region has the DNA TGTGCCATCAGTGTGGACAGGACAGATACGCAGTATTTT.

The gene calls are TRBV5-6 and TRBJ1-3, with no clear D. V was clipped by 3 bases and J by 4 bases, with 17 bases between them. The germline CDR1 and CDR2 sequences are SGHDT and YYEEEE. The length of the CDR3 is 16 residues. The CDR3 region has the DNA TGTGCCAGCAGCTCGAATGAATGGCCTCAAGGAAACACCATATATTTT. Its protein product is CASSSNEWPQGNTIYF. Supplemented by reference TRBV5-6 and TRBJ1-3, the full variable domain reads DAGVTQSPTHLIKTRGQQVTLRCSPKSGHDTVSWYQQALGQGPQFIFQYYEEEERQRGNFPDRFSGHQFPNYSSELNVNALLLGDSALYLCASSSNEWPQGNTIYFGEGSWLTVV.